These T cell receptor beta chains were read from a single sample in a study of cytomegalovirus exposure and HLA in healthy donors. Profiled with immunoSEQ multiplex PCR; TCRdb holds only in-frame clones, not every one. The sample holds around 70,000 clones, around 95% seen once. The sequenced material came from PBMCs. The source is a man aged 18 to 29 in good health and CMV-seronegative. Both conserved end residues are part of each CDR3. The D gene is left open where the match is weak. Not all rows give a size; the values are once, few, many and, for expanded clones, a class.

TRBV4-1,TRBJ2-3,TRBD2,-,CASSLGLARAGSTDTQYF,TGCGCCAGCAGCCTGGGACTAGCCCGGGCGGGGAGCACAGATACGCAGTATTTT
TRBV2,TRBJ2-5,-,-,CASSEDRGYLGDQYF,TGTGCCAGCAGTGAAGACCGGGGATATCTCGGGGACCAGTACTTC
TRBV18,TRBJ1-2,TRBD1,-,CASSPQGANNYGYTF,TGTGCCAGCTCCCCACAGGGGGCGAACAACTATGGCTACACCTTC
TRBV11-2,TRBJ2-3,TRBD2,few,CASVAGNTDTQYF,TGTGCCAGTGTAGCGGGTAACACAGATACGCAGTATTTT
TRBV7-6,TRBJ2-7,TRBD1,-,CASSSTPPGQEIHEQYF,TGTGCCAGCAGCTCCACGCCACCGGGACAGGAGATCCACGAGCAGTACTTC
TRBV5-1,TRBJ2-5,-,-,CASSLGRVETQYF,TGCGCCAGCAGCTTGGGCAGGGTGGAGACCCAGTACTTC
TRBV6-4,TRBJ2-5,TRBD2,-,CASSVPGLAVETQYF,TGTGCCAGCAGTGTCCCGGGACTAGCGGTGGAGACCCAGTACTTC
TRBV21-1,TRBJ2-5,-,-,CASSKGTVVGRETQYF,TGTGCCAGCAGCAAAGGGACAGTAGTGGGTCGAGAGACCCAGTACTTC
TRBV29-1,TRBJ1-2,TRBD1,-,CSVGRDSYGYTF,TGCAGCGTTGGACGGGACAGCTATGGCTACACCTTC
TRBV5-1,TRBJ1-1,TRBD1,few,CASSWRQGGTEAFF,TGCGCCAGCAGCTGGCGGCAGGGGGGCACTGAAGCTTTCTTT
TRBV29-1,TRBJ1-1,-,-,CSVETGLNTEAFF,TGCAGCGTTGAAACAGGACTGAACACTGAAGCTTTCTTT
TRBV13,TRBJ1-1,TRBD1,once,CASRPRDRYTEAFF,TGTGCCAGCAGACCCCGGGACAGGTACACTGAAGCTTTCTTT
TRBV6-5,TRBJ1-2,-,-,CASSPQSNYGYTF,TGTGCCAGCAGTCCACAGAGTAACTATGGCTACACCTTC
TRBV7-8,TRBJ1-2,TRBD1,-,CASSSGQGQGKSGYTF,TGTGCCAGCAGCTCCGGACAGGGACAGGGGAAGTCTGGCTACACCTTC
TRBV18,TRBJ2-1,-,-,CASPKGDEQFF,TGTGCCAGCCCCAAAGGGGATGAGCAGTTCTTC
TRBV5-1,TRBJ2-7,-,-,CASSLGGPYEQYF,TGCGCCAGCAGCTTAGGGGGACCTTACGAGCAGTACTTC
TRBV20-1,TRBJ1-2,-,-,CSARWEGYTF,TGCAGTGCTAGATGGGAGGGCTACACCTTC
TRBV7-3,TRBJ2-2,TRBD2,-,CASSPGGALNTGELFF,TGTGCCAGCAGTCCCGGGGGGGCTCTCAACACCGGGGAGCTGTTTTTT
TRBV14,TRBJ2-4,TRBD2,-,CASSQGGGSIQYF,TGTGCCAGCAGCCAAGGCGGGGGGAGCATTCAGTACTTC
TRBV6-5,TRBJ1-6,-,few,CATFGGQNSPLHF,TGTGCCACCTTCGGGGGTCAGAATTCACCCCTCCACTTT
TRBV2,TRBJ2-4,-,-,CASSGSVLSTINIQYF,TGTGCCAGCAGTGGAAGTGTCCTAAGTACGATAAACATTCAGTACTTC
TRBV13,TRBJ2-2,-,-,CASSLTRNTGELFF,TGTGCCAGCAGCTTAACGAGGAACACCGGGGAGCTGTTTTTT
TRBV5-1,TRBJ1-1,-,-,CASSFTQNTEAFF,TGCGCCAGCAGCTTTACACAGAACACTGAAGCTTTCTTT
TRBV10-2,TRBJ2-1,TRBD2,-,CASSEKSGGYNEQFF,TGCGCCAGCAGTGAAAAAAGCGGGGGGTACAATGAGCAGTTCTTC
TRBV10-3,TRBJ1-2,-,once,CATRDSNYGYTF,TGTGCCACCAGAGACAGCAACTATGGCTACACCTTC
TRBV10-3,TRBJ2-7,-,-,CATEGENTYEQYF,TGCGCTACTGAGGGGGAAAATACCTACGAGCAGTACTTC
TRBV30,TRBJ2-2,-,-,CAWSVLTGELFF,TGTGCCTGGAGTGTACTTACCGGGGAGCTGTTTTTT
TRBV18,TRBJ2-7,TRBD2,few,CASSPGGLAFIGEQYF,TGTGCCAGCTCACCGGGGGGACTAGCTTTTATCGGCGAGCAGTACTTC
TRBV28,TRBJ2-2,-,-,CASSLKTGGTGELFF,TGTGCCAGCAGTTTGAAGACTGGTGGTACCGGGGAGCTGTTTTTT
TRBV15,TRBJ2-5,-,-,CATSTRGIQETQYF,TGTGCCACCAGCACCCGGGGAATTCAAGAGACCCAGTACTTC
TRBV7-9,TRBJ1-2,-,once,CASSLAGQVYGYTF,TGTGCCAGCAGCTTAGCAGGACAAGTTTATGGCTACACCTTC
TRBV21-1,TRBJ2-5,-,-,CASSKVPTGTETQYF,TGTGCCAGCAGCAAAGTCCCCACAGGGACAGAGACCCAGTACTTC
TRBV10-3,TRBJ2-3,-,-,CAISLSDTQYF,TGTGCCATCAGTCTTTCAGATACGCAGTATTTT
TRBV5-1,TRBJ2-1,-,-,CASSYLAQAPSYNEQFF,TGCGCCAGCAGCTATCTGGCGCAGGCCCCCTCCTACAATGAGCAGTTCTTC
TRBV5-1,TRBJ1-1,TRBD1,-,CASSFRSGQGVFGAFF,TGCGCCAGCAGCTTCAGATCGGGTCAGGGGGTGTTTGGAGCTTTCTTT
TRBV5-6,TRBJ1-1,-,-,CASSLPSLGAEAFF,TGTGCCAGCAGCTTGCCCTCCCTGGGCGCTGAAGCTTTCTTT
TRBV7-2,TRBJ1-3,TRBD1,-,CASSPGQISSGNTIYF,TGTGCCAGCAGCCCGGGACAGATAAGCTCTGGAAACACCATATATTTT
TRBV15,TRBJ1-4,-,-,CATSLGPLGGEKLFF,TGTGCCACCAGTCTCGGGCCGTTGGGGGGTGAAAAACTGTTTTTT
TRBV6-5,TRBJ1-2,-,once,CASRTGGGLQGYTF,TGTGCCAGCAGAACCGGGGGGGGGCTCCAAGGCTACACCTTC